The 10 T cell receptor beta chains listed next were all sequenced from one sample in a study of blood T cell repertoires in COVID-19. TCRdb's copy holds only in-frame clones and misses some; the assay was immunoSEQ multiplex PCR. The sample holds some 87,000 clones, roughly four fifths seen once. Sequenced input: peripheral blood. The receptor set was obtained from a human donor in a cohort sampled during active COVID-19.

The rearrangement links TRBV19 to TRBJ1-1; the match to TRBD1 covers 7 bases. V was pared by 4 bases and J by 1 base, with 9 bases of the junction left unmatched. Germline-derived CDR1 and CDR2 are LNHDA and SQIVND (reference sequence). The CDR3 is 16 residues long. CDR3 DNA: TGTGCCAGTAGTACCGGACAGGTGATTTCGAACACTGAAGCTTTCTTT. It specifies CASSTGQVISNTEAFF.

The gene calls are TRBV6-6 and TRBJ1-2, with D uncertain. The CDR3 extends over 10 amino acids. Germline V gene sequence: CDR1 MNHNY, CDR2 SVGAGI (reference sequence). CDR3 DNA: TGTGGGACTTTGAACTATGGCTACACCTTC. As protein: CGTLNYGYTF.

The rearrangement uses TRBV27 and TRBJ2-5; D possibly corresponds to TRBD1 (6 bases). Germline V gene data show CDR1 as MNHEY and CDR2 as SMNVEV (reference sequence). Trimming took off 3 bases at V and 0 bases at J, with 11 bases between the two ends. This CDR3 has 15 amino acids. DNA for the CDR3: TGTGCCAGCAGTTTGGGTGGGGGCTACCAAGAGACCCAGTACTTC. Its translation: CASSLGGGYQETQYF.

The gene calls are TRBV28 and TRBJ1-3; D possibly corresponds to TRBD1 (5 bases). Deletions cut 4 bases from V and 3 bases from J, with 13 bases between. This CDR3 region has 15 residues. In germline, CDR1 is MDHEN, CDR2 SYDVKM. This CDR3 is CASSSAQGGGNTIYF. The CDR3 nucleotides are TGTGCCAGCAGTTCAGCTCAGGGAGGTGGAAACACCATATATTTT.

The genes are TRBV5-1 and TRBJ2-2; 7 positions match TRBD2. J was trimmed by 7 bases and V by 0 bases; bases with no gene match: 6. The germline gives CDR1 SGHRS, CDR2 YFSETQ. CDR3 length: 15 amino acids. The CDR3 here is CASSLEYSGGGELFF. The CDR3 nucleotides are TGCGCCAGCAGCTTGGAATACTCGGGGGGCGGGGAGCTGTTTTTT.

The count of this clone is one. This rearrangement joins TRBV15 to TRBJ1-4; no clear D gene. Deletions cut 1 base from V and 4 bases from J, with 7 bases between. In germline, CDR1 is LNHNV, CDR2 YYDKDF (reference sequence). The CDR3 runs to 14 residues. The CDR3 protein is CATSRGGYNEKLFF. The CDR3 bases are TGTGCCACCAGCAGAGGAGGCTATAATGAAAAACTGTTTTTT.

This sequence joins TRBV27 and TRBJ1-4; possible D gene TRBD1, 6 bases. In germline, CDR1 is MNHEY, CDR2 SMNVEV (reference sequence). The CDR3 consists of 15 residues. V was shortened by 8 bases and J by 3 bases, with 16 bases between the two germline ends. The chain's CDR3 is CASRRQDRANEKLFF. The CDR3 DNA sequence: TGTGCCAGCCGACGACAGGACAGAGCTAATGAAAAACTGTTTTTT.

The V gene is TRBV6-7, the J gene TRBJ2-7, with 9 bases that match TRBD1. TRBV6-7 is an open reading frame whose function is uncertain. The V and J ends lost 2 bases and 2 bases, in that order; junction bases with no gene match: 7. This CDR3 is 16 amino acids long. CDR3 sequence: CASSYPDRGYPYEQYF. The DNA for the CDR3 is TGTGCCAGCAGTTACCCGGACAGGGGATACCCCTACGAGCAGTACTTC.

For the CDR3, the DNA is TGCGCCAGCAGCTTGGGGACACTCCGGGAGGACACTGAAGCTTTCTTT. Translation: CASSLGTLREDTEAFF. J is TRBJ1-1 and V is TRBV5-1; tentatively, D is TRBD1 (5 bases). The CDR3 has 16 residues. Per the germline V gene, CDR1 is SGHRS and CDR2 is YFSETQ. V shed 0 bases and J shed 3 bases, with 15 bases lying between them.

The chain couples TRBV11-2 to TRBJ1-1; TRBD1 is a possible D gene (6 bases). V lost 6 bases to trimming and J lost 3 bases, with 17 bases between them. This CDR3 has 15 amino acids. Per the germline V gene, CDR1 is SGHAT and CDR2 is FQNNGV. CDR3 region: CASSLGHRGYTEAFF. Here the CDR3 DNA reads TGTGCCAGCAGTCTGGGACACCGCGGATACACTGAAGCTTTCTTT.